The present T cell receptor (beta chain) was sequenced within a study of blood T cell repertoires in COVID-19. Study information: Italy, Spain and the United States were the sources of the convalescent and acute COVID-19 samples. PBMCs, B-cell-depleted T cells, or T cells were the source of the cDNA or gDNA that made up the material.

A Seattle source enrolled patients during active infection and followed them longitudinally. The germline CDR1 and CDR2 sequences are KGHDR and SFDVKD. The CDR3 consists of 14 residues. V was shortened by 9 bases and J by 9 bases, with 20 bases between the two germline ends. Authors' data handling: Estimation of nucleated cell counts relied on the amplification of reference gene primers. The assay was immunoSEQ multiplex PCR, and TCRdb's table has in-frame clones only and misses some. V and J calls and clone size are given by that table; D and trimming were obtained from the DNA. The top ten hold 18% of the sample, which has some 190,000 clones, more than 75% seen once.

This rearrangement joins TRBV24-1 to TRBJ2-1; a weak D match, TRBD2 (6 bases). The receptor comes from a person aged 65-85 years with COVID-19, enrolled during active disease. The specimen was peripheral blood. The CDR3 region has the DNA TGTGCCACCTCACCAGCCGGGAGTTCGGGTGAGCAGTTCTTC. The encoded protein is CATSPAGSSGEQFF.